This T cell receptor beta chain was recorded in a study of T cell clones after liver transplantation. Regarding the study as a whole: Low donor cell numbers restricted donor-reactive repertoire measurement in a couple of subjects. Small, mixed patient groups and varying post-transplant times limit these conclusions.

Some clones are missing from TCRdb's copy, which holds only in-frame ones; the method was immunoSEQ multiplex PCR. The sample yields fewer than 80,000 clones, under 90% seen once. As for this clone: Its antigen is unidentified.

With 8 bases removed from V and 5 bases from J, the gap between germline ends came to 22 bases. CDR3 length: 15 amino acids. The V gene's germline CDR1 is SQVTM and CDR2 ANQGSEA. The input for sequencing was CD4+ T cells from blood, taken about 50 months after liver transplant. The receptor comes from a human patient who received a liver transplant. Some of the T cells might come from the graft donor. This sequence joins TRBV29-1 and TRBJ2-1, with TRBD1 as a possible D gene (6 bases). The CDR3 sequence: CSSGGGQGDNNEQFF. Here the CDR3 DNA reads TGCAGCTCCGGTGGGGGACAAGGCGACAACAATGAGCAGTTCTTC.